The rows below give T cell receptor beta chains drawn from one sample of a study of CXCR3-negative and CXCR3-positive naive CD8 T cells. TCRdb reworked the 5' RACE reads into one entry per CDR3 protein, no DNA. Recorded for this sample: 80,000 to 95,000 distinct CDR3 sequences. Sample: naive CXCR3- CD8+ T cells from blood. These receptors originate from a human donor in good health. Some clones in this sample may be carry-over from other donors' samples. The CDR3 runs from the conserved cysteine through the conserved F or W.

>TRBJ1-4|TRBV5-1
CASSLVEGTTNEKLFF
>TRBJ2-1|TRBV12-3/TRBV12-4
CASSPSGEIEQFF
>TRBJ2-4|TRBV29-1
CSVFHNLHGAKNIQYF
>TRBJ2-1|TRBV21-1
CAARGPSGRIAYNEQFF
>TRBJ2-7|TRBV28
CASTLGWFDRAYEQYF
>TRBJ1-2|TRBV4-1
CASSQGSSGPSMGYTF
>TRBJ2-7|TRBV28
CASSLSRSYLQFYEQYF
>TRBJ2-3|TRBV4-1
CASRAGSTDTQYF
>TRBJ2-7|TRBV7-2
CASSLGTRWGYEQYF
>TRBJ1-2|TRBV6-6
CASSYQGTSGYTF
>TRBJ1-2|TRBV28
CASSLVSPKGADGYTF